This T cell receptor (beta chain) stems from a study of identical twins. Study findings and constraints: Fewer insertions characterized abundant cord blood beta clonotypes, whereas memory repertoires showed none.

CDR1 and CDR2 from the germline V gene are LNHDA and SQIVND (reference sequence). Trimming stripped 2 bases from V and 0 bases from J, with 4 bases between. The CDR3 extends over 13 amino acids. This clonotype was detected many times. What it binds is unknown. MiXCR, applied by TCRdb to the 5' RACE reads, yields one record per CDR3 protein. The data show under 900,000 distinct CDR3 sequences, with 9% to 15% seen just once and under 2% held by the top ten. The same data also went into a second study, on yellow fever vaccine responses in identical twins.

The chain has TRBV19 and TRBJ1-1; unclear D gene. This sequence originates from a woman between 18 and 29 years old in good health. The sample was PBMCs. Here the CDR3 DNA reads TGTGCCAGTAGTATACAGTTGAACACTGAAGCTTTCTTT. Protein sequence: CASSIQLNTEAFF.